This T cell receptor beta chain comes out of a study of CD8 T cells in Susac syndrome. CDR1 and CDR2 from the germline V gene are SQVTM and ANQGSEA. The V segment lost 6 bases and the J segment 2 bases; nucleotides outside the gene matches: 7. This CDR3 has 14 amino acids. RNA was extracted with the RNeasy kit, and a quantity of roughly 0.45 to 1 ug was reverse transcribed using random hexamers. MiXCR, run by TCRdb on the immunoSEQ multiplex PCR reads, gives a single entry per CDR3 protein. The table includes hundreds of thousands of distinct CDR3 sequences, about 95% detected once. TCR beta sequencing was performed on blood CD8+ and CD4+ T cells. TEMRA cells were FACS-enriched and CD8+ and CD4+ T cells negatively isolated.

Sequenced material: CD4+ T cells from PBMCs. V and J are TRBV29-1 and TRBJ2-5; 9 bases match TRBD1. The source of this sequence is a human donor with Susac syndrome. CDR3 in amino acids: CSVLGQGFQETQYF. Written as DNA, the CDR3 is TGCAGCGTCTTAGGACAGGGGTTTCAAGAGACCCAGTACTTC.